This T cell receptor beta chain was found in a study of identifying expanded T cells in peripheral blood. Looked up from germline, CDR1 is SGHNT and CDR2 is YENEEA. The V end lost 1 base, the J end lost 5 bases, and 15 bases lay between the germline ends. The CDR3 contains 15 residues. General study points: Clone count variance between roughly two-week samples rose with total template count.

As concerns this clone: The target antigen is unknown.

The table came from immunoSEQ multiplex PCR; TCRdb's copy has only in-frame clones and leaves some out. The table shows under 150,000 clones, with 80% to 90% occurring only once. The clonotype was recovered from a person aged 18 to 75 in good health. Sequenced: blood. The chain joins TRBV11-3 to TRBJ2-7; maybe TRBD2 (5 bases). The CDR3 sequence: CASSLGVATPHEQYF. CDR3 nucleotide sequence: TGTGCCAGCAGCTTAGGGGTAGCGACCCCCCACGAGCAGTACTTC.